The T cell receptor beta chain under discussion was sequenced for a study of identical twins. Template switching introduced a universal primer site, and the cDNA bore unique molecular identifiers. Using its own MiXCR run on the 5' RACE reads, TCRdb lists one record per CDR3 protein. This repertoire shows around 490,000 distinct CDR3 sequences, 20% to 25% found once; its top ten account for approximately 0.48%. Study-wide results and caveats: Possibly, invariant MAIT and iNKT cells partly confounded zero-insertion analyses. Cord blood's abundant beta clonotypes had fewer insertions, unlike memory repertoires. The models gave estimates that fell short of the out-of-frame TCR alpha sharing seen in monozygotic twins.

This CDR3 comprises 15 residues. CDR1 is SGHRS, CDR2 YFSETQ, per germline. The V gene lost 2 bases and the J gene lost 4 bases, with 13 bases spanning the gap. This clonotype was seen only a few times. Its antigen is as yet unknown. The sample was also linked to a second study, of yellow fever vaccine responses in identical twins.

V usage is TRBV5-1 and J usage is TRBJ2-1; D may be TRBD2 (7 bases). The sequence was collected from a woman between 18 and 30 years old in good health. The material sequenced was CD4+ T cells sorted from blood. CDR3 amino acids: CASSFWGGQYNEQFF. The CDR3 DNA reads TGCGCCAGCAGCTTTTGGGGGGGACAATACAATGAGCAGTTCTTC.